The subject of this entry is one T cell receptor (beta chain). From germline, CDR1 is MNHEY and CDR2 SVGAGI. The CDR3 sequence is 15 residues long. V dropped 5 bases and J dropped 15 bases, with 26 bases sitting between them. Per the original methods: Amplification of reference gene primers provided the estimated nucleated cell counts. Using immunoSEQ multiplex PCR, the repertoire was profiled, and TCRdb retains in-frame clones only, with some absent. That table gives V, J and clone size, and the DNA gave D and trimming. The table includes fewer than 350,000 clones, 65% to 90% detected once. The data derive from a study of blood T cell repertoires in COVID-19. Study information: Material from acute and convalescent COVID-19 was sourced from the United States, Italy and Spain. PBMCs, B-cell-depleted T cells, or T cells were the source of the cDNA or gDNA that made up the material.

The clonotype comes from a human donor in a cohort sampled during active COVID-19. The chain carries TRBV6-5 and TRBJ1-5, with D tentatively TRBD1 (5 bases). What was sequenced was peripheral blood. CDR3 sequence reads: CASSPWRGPGGKAHF. Here the CDR3 DNA reads TGTGCCAGCAGTCCCTGGAGGGGACCCGGCGGAAAAGCGCATTTT.